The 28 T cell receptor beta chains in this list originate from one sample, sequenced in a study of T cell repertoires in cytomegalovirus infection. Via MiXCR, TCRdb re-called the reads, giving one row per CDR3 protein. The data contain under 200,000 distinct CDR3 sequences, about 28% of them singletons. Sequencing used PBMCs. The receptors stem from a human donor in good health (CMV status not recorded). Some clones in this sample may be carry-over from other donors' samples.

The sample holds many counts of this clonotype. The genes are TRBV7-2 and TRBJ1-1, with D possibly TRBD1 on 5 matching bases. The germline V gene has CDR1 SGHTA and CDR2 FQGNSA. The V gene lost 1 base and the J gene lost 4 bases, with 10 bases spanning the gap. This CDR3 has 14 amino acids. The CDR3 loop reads CASSLVTGRTEAFF. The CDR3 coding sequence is TGTGCCAGCAGCTTAGTAACGGGACGCACTGAAGCTTTCTTT.

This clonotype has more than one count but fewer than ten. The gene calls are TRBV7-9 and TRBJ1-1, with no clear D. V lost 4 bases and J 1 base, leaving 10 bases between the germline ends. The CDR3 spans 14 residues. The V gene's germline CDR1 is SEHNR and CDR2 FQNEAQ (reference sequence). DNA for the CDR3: TGTGCCAGCAGCTCCGACGGATGGAACACTGAAGCTTTCTTT. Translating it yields CASSSDGWNTEAFF.

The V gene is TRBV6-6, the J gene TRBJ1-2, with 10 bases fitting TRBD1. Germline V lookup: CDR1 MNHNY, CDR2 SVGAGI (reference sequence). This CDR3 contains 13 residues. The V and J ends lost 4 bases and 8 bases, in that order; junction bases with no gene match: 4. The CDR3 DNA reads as TGTGCCAGCAGTTCCGGGACAGGGGAAGGCTACACCTTC. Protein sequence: CASSSGTGEGYTF.

The DNA for the CDR3 is TGTGCCAGCAGCGTCGGGGGGGCCCGCACAGATACGCAGTATTTT. Translating it yields CASSVGGARTDTQYF. The chain combines TRBV13 with TRBJ2-3; TRBD2 agrees at 8 bases. Germline CDR1 reads PRHDT; CDR2 reads FYEKMQ (reference sequence). With V trimmed by 5 bases and J by 1 base, 5 bases remained unmatched. This CDR3 comprises 15 residues.

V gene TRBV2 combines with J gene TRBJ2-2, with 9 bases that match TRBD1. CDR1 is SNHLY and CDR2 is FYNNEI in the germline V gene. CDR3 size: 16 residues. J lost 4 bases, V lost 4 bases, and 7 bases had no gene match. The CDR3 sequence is CASSATGGAGTGELFF. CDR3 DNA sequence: TGTGCCAGCAGTGCTACAGGGGGCGCAGGCACCGGGGAGCTGTTTTTT.

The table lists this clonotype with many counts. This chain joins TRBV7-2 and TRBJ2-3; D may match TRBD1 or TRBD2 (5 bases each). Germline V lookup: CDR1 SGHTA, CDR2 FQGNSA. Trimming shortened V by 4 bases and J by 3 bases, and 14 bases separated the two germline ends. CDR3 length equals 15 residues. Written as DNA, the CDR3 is TGTGCCAGCAGCTCCGATGGGGGTGGGACAGATACGCAGTATTTT. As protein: CASSSDGGGTDTQYF.

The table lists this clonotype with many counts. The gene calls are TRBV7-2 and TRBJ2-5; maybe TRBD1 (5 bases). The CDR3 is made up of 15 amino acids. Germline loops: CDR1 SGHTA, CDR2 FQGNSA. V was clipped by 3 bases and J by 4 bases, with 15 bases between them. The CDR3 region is CASSFREGVGETQYF. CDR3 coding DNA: TGTGCCAGCAGCTTCAGGGAAGGGGTTGGAGAGACCCAGTACTTC.

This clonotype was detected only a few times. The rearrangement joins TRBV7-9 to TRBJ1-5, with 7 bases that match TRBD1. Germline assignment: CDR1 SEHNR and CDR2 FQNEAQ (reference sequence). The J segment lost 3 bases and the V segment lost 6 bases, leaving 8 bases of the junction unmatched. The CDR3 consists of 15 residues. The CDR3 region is CASSYGQEPNQPQHF. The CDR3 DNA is TGTGCCAGCAGTTACGGACAGGAACCCAATCAGCCCCAGCATTTT.

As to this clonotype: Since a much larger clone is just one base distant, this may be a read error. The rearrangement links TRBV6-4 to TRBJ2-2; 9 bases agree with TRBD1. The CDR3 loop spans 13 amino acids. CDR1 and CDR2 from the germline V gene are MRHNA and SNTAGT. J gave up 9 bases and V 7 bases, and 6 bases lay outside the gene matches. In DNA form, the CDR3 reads TGTGCCAGCAAACAGGGGGCGACCTGGGAGCTGTTTTTT. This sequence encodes CASKQGATWELFF.

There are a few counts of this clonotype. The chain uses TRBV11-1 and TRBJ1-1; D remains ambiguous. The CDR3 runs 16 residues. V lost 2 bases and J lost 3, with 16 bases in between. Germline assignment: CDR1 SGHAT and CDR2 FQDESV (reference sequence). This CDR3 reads CASSLSPDLQDTEAFF. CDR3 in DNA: TGTGCCAGCAGCTTATCTCCGGACCTCCAGGACACTGAAGCTTTCTTT.

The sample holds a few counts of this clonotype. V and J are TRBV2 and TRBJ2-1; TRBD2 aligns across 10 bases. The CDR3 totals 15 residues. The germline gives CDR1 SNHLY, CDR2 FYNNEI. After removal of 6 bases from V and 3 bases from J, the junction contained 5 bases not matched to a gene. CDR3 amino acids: CASSNSGGNYNEQFF. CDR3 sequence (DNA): TGTGCCAGCAGCAATAGCGGGGGGAACTACAATGAGCAGTTCTTC.

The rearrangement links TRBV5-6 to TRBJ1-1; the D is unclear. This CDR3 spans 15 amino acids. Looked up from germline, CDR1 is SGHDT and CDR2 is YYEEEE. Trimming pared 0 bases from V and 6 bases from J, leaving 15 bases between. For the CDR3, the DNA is TGTGCCAGCAGCTTGGGGGTGGGAAAACTCGCTGAAGCTTTCTTT. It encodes CASSLGVGKLAEAFF.

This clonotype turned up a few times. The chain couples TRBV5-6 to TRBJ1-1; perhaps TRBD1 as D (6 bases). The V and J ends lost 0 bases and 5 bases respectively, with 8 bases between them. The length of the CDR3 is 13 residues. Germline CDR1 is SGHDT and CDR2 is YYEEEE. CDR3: CASSLVQGTEAFF. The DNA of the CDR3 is TGTGCCAGCAGCTTGGTACAGGGAACTGAAGCTTTCTTT.

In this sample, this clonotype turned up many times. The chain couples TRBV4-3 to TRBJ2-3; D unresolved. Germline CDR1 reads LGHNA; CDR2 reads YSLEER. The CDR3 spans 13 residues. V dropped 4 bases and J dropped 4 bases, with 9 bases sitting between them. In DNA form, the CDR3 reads TGCGCCAGCAGCCCGCTTTTGGCAGATACGCAGTATTTT. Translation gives CASSPLLADTQYF.

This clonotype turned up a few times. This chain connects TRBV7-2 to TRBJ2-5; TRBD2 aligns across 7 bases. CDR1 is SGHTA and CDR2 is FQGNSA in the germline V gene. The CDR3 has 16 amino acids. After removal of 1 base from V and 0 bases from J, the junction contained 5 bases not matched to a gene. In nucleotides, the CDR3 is TGTGCCAGCAGCTTAGGGCTAGCGGAGTACCAAGAGACCCAGTACTTC. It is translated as CASSLGLAEYQETQYF.

The chain's CDR3 is CASSLSGTGGGEQYF. CDR3 DNA: TGTGCCAGCAGTTTGTCCGGGACAGGGGGCGGCGAGCAGTACTTC. The rearrangement links TRBV27 to TRBJ2-7; 12 bases are a match to TRBD1. J gave up 6 bases and V 3 bases, and 6 bases lay outside the gene matches. The CDR3 has 15 amino acids. Germline V gives CDR1 MNHEY, CDR2 SMNVEV (reference sequence).

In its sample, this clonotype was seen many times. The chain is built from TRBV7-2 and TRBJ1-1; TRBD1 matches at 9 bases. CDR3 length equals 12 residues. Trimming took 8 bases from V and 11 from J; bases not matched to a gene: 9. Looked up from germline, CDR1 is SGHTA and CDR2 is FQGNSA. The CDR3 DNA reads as TGTGCCAGCGGAAATACAGGGGGCCGCGCTTTCTTT. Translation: CASGNTGGRAFF. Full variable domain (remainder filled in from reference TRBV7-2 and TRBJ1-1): GAGVSQSPSNKVTEKGKDVELRCDPISGHTALYWYRQSLGQGLEFLIYFQGNSAPDKSGLPSDRFSAERTGGSVSTLTIQRTQQEDSAVYLCASGNTGGRAFFGQGTRLTVV.

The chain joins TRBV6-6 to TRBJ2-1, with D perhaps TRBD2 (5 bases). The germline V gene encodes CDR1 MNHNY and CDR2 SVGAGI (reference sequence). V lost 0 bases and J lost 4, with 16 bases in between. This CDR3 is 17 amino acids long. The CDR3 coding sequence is TGTGCCAGCAGTTACTCGAGGGCATTAGGGATTTACAATGAGCAGTTCTTC. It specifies CASSYSRALGIYNEQFF.

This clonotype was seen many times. CDR3 nucleotide sequence: TGTGCCAGCAGCCCCGGGACTAGCGGGGGTCCCATAGGGCAGTATTTT. This translates into CASSPGTSGGPIGQYF. The rearrangement uses TRBV7-2 and TRBJ2-3; 14 positions match TRBD2. Germline V CDR1 and CDR2: SGHTA, FQGNSA. Unmatched junction bases numbered 12, after V lost 5 bases and J lost 11 bases. CDR3 length: 16 residues.

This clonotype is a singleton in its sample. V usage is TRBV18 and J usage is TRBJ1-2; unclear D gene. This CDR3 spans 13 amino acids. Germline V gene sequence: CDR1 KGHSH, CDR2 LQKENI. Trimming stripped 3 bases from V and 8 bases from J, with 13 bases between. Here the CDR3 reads CASSPGPEVGYTF. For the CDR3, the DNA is TGTGCCAGCTCACCTGGCCCCGAGGTCGGCTACACCTTC.

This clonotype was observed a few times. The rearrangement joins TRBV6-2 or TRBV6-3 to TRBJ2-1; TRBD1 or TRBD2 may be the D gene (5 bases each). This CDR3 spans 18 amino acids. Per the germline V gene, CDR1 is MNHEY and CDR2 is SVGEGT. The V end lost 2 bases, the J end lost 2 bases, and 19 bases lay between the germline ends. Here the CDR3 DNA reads TGTGCCAGCAGTTACCCCGATGGGGACGTAGTAACCTACAATGAGCAGTTCTTC. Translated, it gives CASSYPDGDVVTYNEQFF.

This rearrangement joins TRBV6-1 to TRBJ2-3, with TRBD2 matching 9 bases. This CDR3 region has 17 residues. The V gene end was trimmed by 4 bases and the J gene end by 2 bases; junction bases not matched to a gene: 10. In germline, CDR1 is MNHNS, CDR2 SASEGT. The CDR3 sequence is CASSVGPGLAPTDTQYF. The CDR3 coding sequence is TGTGCCAGCAGTGTCGGTCCGGGACTAGCACCCACAGATACGCAGTATTTT.

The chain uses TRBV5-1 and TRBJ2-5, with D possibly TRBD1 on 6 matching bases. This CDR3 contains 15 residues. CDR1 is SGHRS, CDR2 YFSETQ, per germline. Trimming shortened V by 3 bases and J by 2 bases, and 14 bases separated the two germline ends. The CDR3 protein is CASSSSDSSQETQYF. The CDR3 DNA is TGCGCCAGCAGCTCTTCGGACAGCTCTCAAGAGACCCAGTACTTC.

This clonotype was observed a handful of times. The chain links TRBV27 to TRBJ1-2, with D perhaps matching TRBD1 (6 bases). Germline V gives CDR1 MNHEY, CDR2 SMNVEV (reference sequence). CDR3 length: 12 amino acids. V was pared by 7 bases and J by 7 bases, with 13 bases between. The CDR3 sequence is CASMAGVGGYTF. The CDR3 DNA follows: TGTGCCAGCATGGCAGGGGTAGGTGGCTACACCTTC.

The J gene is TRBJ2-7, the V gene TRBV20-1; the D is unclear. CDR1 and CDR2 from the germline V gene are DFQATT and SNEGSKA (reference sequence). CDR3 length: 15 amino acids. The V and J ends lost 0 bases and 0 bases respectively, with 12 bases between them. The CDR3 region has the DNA TGCAGTGCTAGAGAAGACACTCCATCCTCCTACGAGCAGTACTTC. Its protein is CSAREDTPSSYEQYF.

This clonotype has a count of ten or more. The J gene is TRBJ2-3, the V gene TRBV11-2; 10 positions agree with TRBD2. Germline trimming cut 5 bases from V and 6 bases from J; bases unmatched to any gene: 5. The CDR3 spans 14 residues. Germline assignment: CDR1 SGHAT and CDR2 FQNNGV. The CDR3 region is CASSPGLATDTQYF. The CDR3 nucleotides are TGTGCCAGCAGCCCGGGACTAGCGACGGATACGCAGTATTTT.

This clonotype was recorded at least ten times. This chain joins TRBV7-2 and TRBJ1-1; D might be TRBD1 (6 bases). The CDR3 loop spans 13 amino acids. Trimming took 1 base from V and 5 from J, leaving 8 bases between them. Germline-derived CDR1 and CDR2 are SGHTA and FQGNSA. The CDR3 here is CASSLEDRTEAFF. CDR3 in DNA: TGTGCCAGCAGCTTAGAGGACAGAACTGAAGCTTTCTTT.

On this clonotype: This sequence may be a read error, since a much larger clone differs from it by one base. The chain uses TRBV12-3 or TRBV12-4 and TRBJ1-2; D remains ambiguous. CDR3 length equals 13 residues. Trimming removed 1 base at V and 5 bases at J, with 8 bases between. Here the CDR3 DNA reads TGTGCCAGCAGTTTAGTGCCGACATATGGCTACACCTTC. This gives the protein CASSLVPTYGYTF.